The rows below give T cell receptor beta chains drawn from one sample of a study of identical twins. Each CDR3 protein is one row after TCRdb ran MiXCR on the 5' RACE reads. This sample yields hundreds of thousands of distinct CDR3 sequences, of which approximately 20% are seen a single time; around 0.5% belongs to the top ten. In addition, the sample was reused for a study of yellow fever vaccine responses in identical twins.

What was sequenced was CD4+ T cells sorted from blood. These receptors came from a woman between 18 and 29 years old in good health. CDR3s include the opening cysteine and the closing phenylalanine or tryptophan. A D gene is named only where the DNA matches it firmly. Clone sizes are given selectively: once, few, many, or a class where the clone is expanded.

V gene: TRBV6-1; J gene: TRBJ1-5; clone size: few; D gene: NA; CDR3 protein: CASSSNYDSNQPQHF; CDR3 DNA: TGTGCCAGCAGCTCGAACTACGATAGCAATCAGCCCCAGCATTTT
V gene: TRBV5-1; J gene: TRBJ2-7; clone size: many; D gene: NA; CDR3 protein: CASNTGGASASYEQYF; CDR3 DNA: TGCGCCAGCAACACCGGCGGGGCTAGCGCTTCCTACGAGCAGTACTTC
V gene: TRBV7-3; J gene: TRBJ2-3; clone size: few; D gene: TRBD2; CDR3 protein: CASSLTDPRLAGVTDTQYF; CDR3 DNA: TGTGCCAGCAGCTTAACTGACCCCAGACTAGCGGGAGTCACAGATACGCAGTATTTT
V gene: TRBV18; J gene: TRBJ2-5; clone size: many; D gene: NA; CDR3 protein: CASSPVETQYF; CDR3 DNA: TGTGCCAGCTCACCAGTGGAGACCCAGTACTTC
V gene: TRBV25-1; J gene: TRBJ1-1; clone size: NA; D gene: NA; CDR3 protein: CASSEFREGNTEAFF; CDR3 DNA: TGTGCCAGCAGTGAATTTCGTGAGGGGAACACTGAAGCTTTCTTT
V gene: TRBV10-3; J gene: TRBJ2-7; clone size: few; D gene: TRBD1; CDR3 protein: CAISESGTGWEQYF; CDR3 DNA: TGTGCCATCAGTGAGTCTGGGACAGGGTGGGAGCAGTACTTC
V gene: TRBV29-1; J gene: TRBJ2-6; clone size: few; D gene: TRBD1; CDR3 protein: CSVEVELGQGFSGANVLTF; CDR3 DNA: TGCAGCGTTGAAGTGGAATTGGGACAGGGGTTCTCTGGGGCCAACGTCCTGACTTTC
V gene: TRBV11-2; J gene: TRBJ2-7; clone size: few; D gene: TRBD2; CDR3 protein: CASSGPGTSGSYEQYF; CDR3 DNA: TGTGCCAGCAGCGGCCCCGGGACTAGCGGGAGTTACGAGCAGTACTTC
V gene: TRBV7-9; J gene: TRBJ2-3; clone size: few; D gene: NA; CDR3 protein: CASSLRGIDSTDTQYF; CDR3 DNA: TGTGCCAGCAGCTTAAGGGGGATAGATAGCACAGATACGCAGTATTTT
V gene: TRBV2; J gene: TRBJ2-5; clone size: NA; D gene: NA; CDR3 protein: CASWTPRGETQYF; CDR3 DNA: TGTGCCAGTTGGACTCCTAGGGGTGAGACCCAGTACTTC
V gene: TRBV4-2; J gene: TRBJ2-5; clone size: NA; D gene: NA; CDR3 protein: CASSQEWGETQYF; CDR3 DNA: TGTGCCAGCAGCCAAGAGTGGGGAGAGACCCAGTACTTC
V gene: TRBV6-1; J gene: TRBJ1-3; clone size: NA; D gene: NA; CDR3 protein: CASTPGGSGNTIYF; CDR3 DNA: TGTGCCAGCACCCCGGGGGGCTCTGGAAACACCATATATTTT
V gene: TRBV20-1; J gene: TRBJ2-5; clone size: few; D gene: TRBD2; CDR3 protein: CSAAPAGPNGGETQYF; CDR3 DNA: TGCAGTGCTGCCCCGGCGGGACCCAACGGGGGGGAGACCCAGTACTTC
V gene: TRBV7-6; J gene: TRBJ2-4; clone size: NA; D gene: NA; CDR3 protein: CASSPVVAKNIQYF; CDR3 DNA: TGTGCCAGCAGCCCGGTCGTGGCCAAAAACATTCAGTACTTC
V gene: TRBV6-5; J gene: TRBJ2-1; clone size: NA; D gene: NA; CDR3 protein: CASSYSGALSSYNEQFF; CDR3 DNA: TGTGCCAGCAGTTACTCAGGGGCCCTAAGCTCCTACAATGAGCAGTTCTTC
V gene: TRBV12-3/TRBV12-4; J gene: TRBJ2-1; clone size: NA; D gene: TRBD2; CDR3 protein: CASSQNLAGGSNEQFF; CDR3 DNA: TGTGCCAGCAGTCAAAATCTAGCGGGAGGCAGCAATGAGCAGTTCTTC
V gene: TRBV12-3/TRBV12-4; J gene: TRBJ2-2; clone size: NA; D gene: NA; CDR3 protein: CASSSRQGHGELFF; CDR3 DNA: TGTGCCAGCAGCAGTCGTCAGGGGCACGGGGAGCTGTTTTTT
V gene: TRBV11-2; J gene: TRBJ2-2; clone size: NA; D gene: NA; CDR3 protein: CASSSDGGHSGELFF; CDR3 DNA: TGTGCCAGCAGCTCCGACGGAGGACACTCCGGGGAGCTGTTTTTT
V gene: TRBV28; J gene: TRBJ1-5; clone size: few; D gene: TRBD1; CDR3 protein: CASSFVDGTGALLSNQPQHF; CDR3 DNA: TGTGCCAGCAGTTTCGTTGATGGTACAGGGGCCTTACTTAGCAATCAGCCCCAGCATTTT
V gene: TRBV6-2/TRBV6-3; J gene: TRBJ1-2; clone size: few; D gene: TRBD1; CDR3 protein: CASSRTGTGGVRGYTF; CDR3 DNA: TGTGCCAGCAGTAGGACCGGGACAGGGGGCGTTCGTGGCTACACCTTC
V gene: TRBV6-5; J gene: TRBJ2-5; clone size: NA; D gene: TRBD1; CDR3 protein: CASSRGQGTQYF; CDR3 DNA: TGTGCCAGCAGTCGCGGACAGGGGACCCAGTACTTC
V gene: TRBV28; J gene: TRBJ2-2; clone size: NA; D gene: TRBD1; CDR3 protein: CASSPEGTGVFGELFF; CDR3 DNA: TGTGCCAGCAGCCCAGAGGGGACAGGGGTATTCGGGGAGCTGTTTTTT
V gene: TRBV24-1; J gene: TRBJ2-5; clone size: few; D gene: NA; CDR3 protein: CATSDLQTTGREETQYF; CDR3 DNA: TGTGCCACCAGTGATTTGCAAACCACAGGGAGAGAAGAGACCCAGTACTTC
V gene: TRBV28; J gene: TRBJ2-7; clone size: NA; D gene: NA; CDR3 protein: CASSLSGFGTGYEQYF; CDR3 DNA: TGTGCCAGCAGTTTATCCGGCTTCGGGACTGGCTACGAGCAGTACTTC
V gene: TRBV27; J gene: TRBJ1-4; clone size: NA; D gene: NA; CDR3 protein: CASSPFDSWYEKLFF; CDR3 DNA: TGTGCCAGCAGTCCCTTCGACAGTTGGTATGAAAAACTGTTTTTT
V gene: TRBV7-9; J gene: TRBJ2-3; clone size: few; D gene: NA; CDR3 protein: CASSPNRAITDTQYF; CDR3 DNA: TGTGCCAGCAGTCCTAACCGGGCTATCACAGATACGCAGTATTTT
V gene: TRBV19; J gene: TRBJ2-7; clone size: NA; D gene: NA; CDR3 protein: CASSKSRGKQYF; CDR3 DNA: TGTGCCAGTAGTAAGAGCCGGGGAAAGCAGTACTTC
V gene: TRBV4-1; J gene: TRBJ1-6; clone size: few; D gene: NA; CDR3 protein: CASSQDGDRYNSPLHF; CDR3 DNA: TGCGCCAGCAGCCAAGACGGGGATAGATATAATTCACCCCTCCACTTT
V gene: TRBV20-1; J gene: TRBJ1-1; clone size: NA; D gene: NA; CDR3 protein: CSARRQMNTEAFF; CDR3 DNA: TGCAGTGCCCGGAGGCAGATGAACACTGAAGCTTTCTTT
V gene: TRBV3-1; J gene: TRBJ1-2; clone size: NA; D gene: NA; CDR3 protein: CASSQGRQNYGYTF; CDR3 DNA: TGTGCCAGCAGCCAAGGGCGGCAGAACTATGGCTACACCTTC
V gene: TRBV20-1; J gene: TRBJ2-3; clone size: few; D gene: TRBD2; CDR3 protein: CSARQLAGARDTQYF; CDR3 DNA: TGCAGTGCTAGACAACTAGCGGGGGCCCGTGATACGCAGTATTTT
V gene: TRBV6-1; J gene: TRBJ2-4; clone size: NA; D gene: NA; CDR3 protein: CASMWENIQYF; CDR3 DNA: TGTGCCAGCATGTGGGAAAACATTCAGTACTTC
V gene: TRBV10-2; J gene: TRBJ2-2; clone size: few; D gene: TRBD1; CDR3 protein: CASSDYRGQTGELFF; CDR3 DNA: TGCGCCAGCAGTGATTACAGGGGGCAGACCGGGGAGCTGTTTTTT
V gene: TRBV6-1; J gene: TRBJ2-1; clone size: few; D gene: TRBD2; CDR3 protein: CASSALAGGYNEQFF; CDR3 DNA: TGTGCCAGCAGTGCACTAGCGGGGGGTTACAATGAGCAGTTCTTC
V gene: TRBV6-1; J gene: TRBJ1-1; clone size: NA; D gene: NA; CDR3 protein: CASSDPLGRAEAFF; CDR3 DNA: TGTGCCAGCAGTGACCCATTAGGCAGGGCTGAAGCTTTCTTT
V gene: TRBV12-3/TRBV12-4; J gene: TRBJ1-5; clone size: many; D gene: NA; CDR3 protein: CASSQRQGNQPQHF; CDR3 DNA: TGTGCCAGCAGTCAAAGACAGGGCAATCAGCCCCAGCATTTT
V gene: TRBV9; J gene: TRBJ2-5; clone size: NA; D gene: NA; CDR3 protein: CASSVGVGPETQYF; CDR3 DNA: TGTGCCAGCAGCGTAGGAGTGGGACCGGAGACCCAGTACTTC
V gene: TRBV12-3/TRBV12-4; J gene: TRBJ1-6; clone size: once; D gene: NA; CDR3 protein: CASTVGASPLHF; CDR3 DNA: TGTGCCAGCACCGTAGGGGCTTCACCCCTCCACTTT
V gene: TRBV15; J gene: TRBJ1-3; clone size: few; D gene: NA; CDR3 protein: CATSREGPVGSGNTIYF; CDR3 DNA: TGTGCCACCAGCAGAGAAGGACCGGTGGGCTCTGGAAACACCATATATTTT
V gene: TRBV20-1; J gene: TRBJ2-5; clone size: NA; D gene: NA; CDR3 protein: CSARVPVETQYF; CDR3 DNA: TGCAGTGCTAGAGTTCCGGTTGAGACCCAGTACTTC
V gene: TRBV12-3/TRBV12-4; J gene: TRBJ2-1; clone size: many; D gene: NA; CDR3 protein: CASVQSQSWLYNEQFF; CDR3 DNA: TGTGCCAGCGTTCAGTCCCAATCCTGGCTGTACAATGAGCAGTTCTTC
V gene: TRBV6-5; J gene: TRBJ1-5; clone size: once; D gene: NA; CDR3 protein: CASSSMELATLQHF; CDR3 DNA: TGTGCCAGCAGTTCTATGGAGCTCGCGACGCTCCAGCATTTT
V gene: TRBV2; J gene: TRBJ1-1; clone size: NA; D gene: NA; CDR3 protein: CASGEEANTEAFF; CDR3 DNA: TGTGCCAGCGGGGAGGAGGCTAACACTGAAGCTTTCTTT
V gene: TRBV7-9; J gene: TRBJ1-1; clone size: few; D gene: NA; CDR3 protein: CASSLTLEGTEAFF; CDR3 DNA: TGTGCCAGCAGCTTAACACTTGAGGGGACTGAAGCTTTCTTT
V gene: TRBV5-6; J gene: TRBJ1-1; clone size: NA; D gene: NA; CDR3 protein: CASSLSGGSEAFF; CDR3 DNA: TGTGCCAGCAGCTTGTCCGGGGGTAGTGAAGCTTTCTTT
V gene: TRBV3-1; J gene: TRBJ1-1; clone size: few; D gene: NA; CDR3 protein: CASSLRGEWEAFF; CDR3 DNA: TGTGCCAGCAGCCTGCGTGGGGAATGGGAAGCTTTCTTT
V gene: TRBV5-1; J gene: TRBJ2-3; clone size: NA; D gene: NA; CDR3 protein: CASSGSGDTQYF; CDR3 DNA: TGCGCCAGCAGCGGGTCGGGAGATACGCAGTATTTT
V gene: TRBV7-3; J gene: TRBJ2-2; clone size: NA; D gene: NA; CDR3 protein: CASSPEVLTTGELFF; CDR3 DNA: TGTGCCAGCAGCCCAGAGGTCTTAACTACCGGGGAGCTGTTTTTT
V gene: TRBV11-2; J gene: TRBJ2-5; clone size: NA; D gene: NA; CDR3 protein: CASSSFWETQYF; CDR3 DNA: TGTGCCAGCAGCTCGTTCTGGGAGACCCAGTACTTC
V gene: TRBV20-1; J gene: TRBJ1-1; clone size: few; D gene: NA; CDR3 protein: CSVPGGSGGAFF; CDR3 DNA: TGCAGTGTGCCCGGTGGTAGTGGCGGAGCTTTCTTT
V gene: TRBV4-1; J gene: TRBJ2-1; clone size: NA; D gene: NA; CDR3 protein: CASSQGYYNEQFF; CDR3 DNA: TGCGCCAGCAGCCAAGGCTACTACAATGAGCAGTTCTTC
V gene: TRBV10-3; J gene: TRBJ2-1; clone size: few; D gene: NA; CDR3 protein: CAISESGPYNEQFF; CDR3 DNA: TGTGCCATCAGTGAGTCAGGTCCGTACAATGAGCAGTTCTTC
V gene: TRBV20-1; J gene: TRBJ2-5; clone size: NA; D gene: TRBD2; CDR3 protein: CSARDRTSGETQYF; CDR3 DNA: TGCAGTGCTAGAGATCGGACTAGCGGAGAGACCCAGTACTTC
V gene: TRBV9; J gene: TRBJ2-3; clone size: NA; D gene: TRBD2; CDR3 protein: CASSTSGVPTDTQYF; CDR3 DNA: TGTGCCAGCAGCACTAGCGGGGTTCCCACAGATACGCAGTATTTT
V gene: TRBV7-7; J gene: TRBJ2-3; clone size: NA; D gene: NA; CDR3 protein: CASSLGSPGTDTQYF; CDR3 DNA: TGTGCCAGCAGCTTAGGGTCACCAGGCACAGATACGCAGTATTTT
V gene: TRBV24-1; J gene: TRBJ2-1; clone size: few; D gene: TRBD2; CDR3 protein: CATSVPGTSGDYNEQFF; CDR3 DNA: TGTGCCACCAGTGTCCCTGGGACTAGCGGGGATTACAATGAGCAGTTCTTC
V gene: TRBV9; J gene: TRBJ2-3; clone size: few; D gene: NA; CDR3 protein: CASSVGGGSTDTQYF; CDR3 DNA: TGTGCCAGCAGCGTAGGGGGAGGATCCACAGATACGCAGTATTTT
V gene: TRBV6-1; J gene: TRBJ2-1; clone size: few; D gene: NA; CDR3 protein: CASSPGVRNEQFF; CDR3 DNA: TGTGCCAGCAGTCCAGGGGTTAGGAATGAGCAGTTCTTC
V gene: TRBV5-6; J gene: TRBJ2-6; clone size: NA; D gene: NA; CDR3 protein: CASSLSGPLAGANVLTF; CDR3 DNA: TGTGCCAGCAGCTTGTCAGGGCCCCTCGCTGGGGCCAACGTCCTGACTTTC